A single sample gave rise to the 22 T cell receptor beta chains below, sequenced in a study of shared clonotypes between healthy human individuals. Naive CD8 cells comprised CD45RO-negative, CCR7-positively selected cells, excluding terminally differentiated effector memory CD45RA+ cells. The method was immunoSEQ multiplex PCR; TCRdb's version includes in-frame clones alone and lacks a portion of them. Here the sample spans around 2,000,000 clones, just under 95% being singletons. Sequencing was performed on naive CD8+ T cells sorted from blood. All receptors derive from a young man in good health.

The chain carries TRBV7-6 and TRBJ2-7; TRBD2 is a possible D gene (5 bases). CDR3 length equals 14 residues. In germline, CDR1 is SGHVS, CDR2 FNYEAQ. Trimming cost V 3 bases and J 5 bases, with 14 bases left between them. The CDR3: CASSLEAKSDEQYF. The CDR3 DNA is TGTGCCAGCAGCTTGGAGGCTAAATCCGACGAGCAGTACTTC.

V usage is TRBV7-6 and J usage is TRBJ2-7, with D possibly TRBD1 on 6 matching bases. The germline V gene encodes CDR1 SGHVS and CDR2 FNYEAQ. The CDR3 covers 13 residues. V lost 6 bases and J lost 3, with 12 bases in between. For the CDR3, the DNA is TGTGCCAGCAGTTCCCCAGGGGACTACGAGCAGTACTTC. It codes for CASSSPGDYEQYF.

The rearrangement links TRBV25-1 to TRBJ2-3; D ambiguous. The germline CDR1 and CDR2 sequences are MGHDK and SYGVNS. This CDR3 has 16 residues. V lost 3 bases to trimming and J lost 6 bases, with 19 bases between them. The CDR3 nucleotides read TGTGCCAGCAGTGATACCCCCCGGCTCCGCCCGGATACGCAGTATTTT. Amino acids: CASSDTPRLRPDTQYF.

This rearrangement joins TRBV28 to TRBJ2-2; maybe TRBD2 (5 bases). From germline, CDR1 is MDHEN and CDR2 SYDVKM. The CDR3 is 13 residues long. Trimming shortened V by 6 bases and J by 6 bases, and 11 bases separated the two germline ends. CDR3 in amino acids: CASSPDYPGELFF. As DNA, the CDR3 is TGTGCCAGCAGCCCCGACTATCCCGGGGAGCTGTTTTTT.

As DNA, the CDR3 is TGCAGCGTTAACAGGGAGGGTTCTAACGGCTACACCTTC. Amino acids: CSVNREGSNGYTF. V gene TRBV29-1 combines with J gene TRBJ1-2, with D perhaps TRBD1 (6 bases). This CDR3 is built from 13 residues. Trimming cost V 5 bases and J 8 bases, with 18 bases left between them. Germline V gene sequence: CDR1 SQVTM, CDR2 ANQGSEA.

CDR3 DNA: TGTGCCAGCAGCCTCGGGAACACCGGGGAGCTGTTTTTT. Amino acid sequence: CASSLGNTGELFF. The V gene is TRBV4-2, the J gene TRBJ2-2; D is undetermined. Germline values: CDR1 LGHNA, CDR2 YNFKEQ. The CDR3 runs to 13 residues. The V end lost 4 bases, the J end lost 1 base, and 4 bases lay between the germline ends.

This clone was picked up one time. The rearrangement uses TRBV27 and TRBJ2-3; 11 bases align to TRBD2. Germline V lookup: CDR1 MNHEY, CDR2 SMNVEV (reference sequence). J was trimmed by 4 bases and V by 11 bases; bases with no gene match: 11. The CDR3 contains 15 residues. Written as DNA, the CDR3 is TGTGCCGCCTCTCTTCTAGCGGGAGGAGCAGATACGCAGTATTTT. Protein: CAASLLAGGADTQYF.

The chain recombines TRBV6-5 with TRBJ2-5; D tentatively fits TRBD1 or TRBD2 (5 bases each). Trimming removed 6 bases at V and 2 bases at J, with 13 bases between. This CDR3 comprises 14 residues. Germline V gene data show CDR1 as MNHEY and CDR2 as SVGAGI. The CDR3 DNA is TGTGCCAGCAGGTTCGAGAGGGGTCAAGAGACCCAGTACTTC. Its protein is CASRFERGQETQYF.

The chain has TRBV15 and TRBJ1-6; D ambiguous. The ends were cut back, 1 base at V and 4 bases at J, with 8 bases in the middle. Germline V gene sequence: CDR1 LNHNV, CDR2 YYDKDF (reference sequence). The CDR3 is 15 residues long. The CDR3 DNA sequence: TGTGCCACCAGCAGAGGGACGGATTATAATTCACCCCTCCACTTT. It is translated as CATSRGTDYNSPLHF.

For the CDR3, the DNA is TGCGCCAGCAGCCGGACTTTTACCGAAGAGACCCAGTACTTC. It translates to CASSRTFTEETQYF. This sequence joins TRBV4-1 and TRBJ2-5; perhaps TRBD2 as D (5 bases). The CDR3 sequence is 14 residues long. CDR1 and CDR2 (germline): MGHRA, YSYEKL. V was shortened by 4 bases and J by 3 bases, with 12 bases between the two germline ends.

V gene TRBV5-1 combines with J gene TRBJ2-1; D assignment may be TRBD1 or TRBD2 (6 bases each). CDR1 is SGHRS and CDR2 is YFSETQ in the germline V gene. With 1 base removed from V and 5 bases from J, the gap between germline ends came to 25 bases. CDR3 size: 19 residues. The CDR3 coding sequence is TGCGCCAGCAGCTTGTTATTGGGTGGAGGGGGAGTTGGCGACAATGAGCAGTTCTTC. It specifies CASSLLLGGGGVGDNEQFF.

In its sample, this clone was seen once. This rearrangement joins TRBV11-2 to TRBJ2-5, with 7 bases that match TRBD1. The CDR3 extends over 13 amino acids. The germline V gene has CDR1 SGHAT and CDR2 FQNNGV. Unmatched junction bases numbered 6, after V lost 7 bases and J lost 4 bases. CDR3 coding DNA: TGTGCCAGCAATACAGGGGTGGTAGAGACCCAGTACTTC. Protein sequence: CASNTGVVETQYF.

This clone has just one count. The chain links TRBV5-6 to TRBJ1-1; the match to TRBD1 covers 11 bases. Per the germline V gene, CDR1 is SGHDT and CDR2 is YYEEEE. Trimming at V came to 3 bases and at J to 4 bases, leaving 8 bases not matched to a gene. This CDR3 is built from 16 residues. The CDR3 nucleotides read TGTGCCAGCAGCTACGGACAGGGGGCTCTAGGCACTGAAGCTTTCTTT. Amino acid sequence: CASSYGQGALGTEAFF.

V gene TRBV6-1 combines with J gene TRBJ2-4; no reliable D call. This CDR3 is built from 14 residues. The V gene's germline CDR1 is MNHNS and CDR2 SASEGT. V was shortened by 7 bases and J by 8 bases, with 18 bases between the two germline ends. CDR3 sequence: CASTENGDDDIQYF. The CDR3 DNA reads TGTGCCAGCACCGAAAATGGGGATGACGACATTCAGTACTTC.

J is TRBJ2-7 and V is TRBV6-5; D is perhaps TRBD1 (6 bases). From germline, CDR1 is MNHEY and CDR2 SVGAGI. V lost 7 bases to trimming and J lost 3 bases, with 10 bases between them. The CDR3 is 12 residues long. Here the CDR3 reads CASMGQNYEQYF. CDR3 coding DNA: TGTGCCAGCATGGGACAAAACTACGAGCAGTACTTC.

The rearrangement joins TRBV9 to TRBJ1-3; the match to TRBD1 covers 9 bases. Germline values: CDR1 SGDLS, CDR2 YYNGEE. The CDR3 loop spans 18 amino acids. The trim removed 1 base at V and 1 base at J, leaving 9 bases unmatched. The CDR3 loop is CASSVSFIQGASGNTIYF. For the CDR3, the DNA is TGTGCCAGCAGCGTATCCTTCATACAGGGGGCGTCTGGAAACACCATATATTTT.

The CDR3 coding sequence is TGTGCCAGCAGCTCGTTCTCTCGGCGCGGGGAGCTGTTTTTT. Residues: CASSSFSRRGELFF. This rearrangement joins TRBV7-9 to TRBJ2-2; D is ambiguous. CDR3 length equals 14 residues. Trimming stripped 4 bases from V and 7 bases from J, with 13 bases between. Germline V gives CDR1 SEHNR, CDR2 FQNEAQ (reference sequence).

This rearrangement joins TRBV2 to TRBJ1-1; perhaps TRBD1 as D (5 bases). Germline lookup yields CDR1 SNHLY and CDR2 FYNNEI. CDR3 length: 13 residues. The V end lost 6 bases, the J end lost 0 bases, and 8 bases lay between the germline ends. CDR3 in DNA: TGTGCCAGCAGGGGGACGGTGAACACTGAAGCTTTCTTT. It codes for CASRGTVNTEAFF.

A single count supports this clone. This chain joins TRBV19 and TRBJ2-7; the D is unclear. The CDR3 has 15 residues. The germline V gene encodes CDR1 LNHDA and CDR2 SQIVND (reference sequence). V dropped 0 bases and J dropped 3 bases, with 12 bases sitting between them. The CDR3 DNA reads as TGTGCCAGTAGTATAGAGGTGCGGCCTTTCTACGAGCAGTACTTC. This encodes CASSIEVRPFYEQYF.

This clone was picked up one time. This chain joins TRBV19 and TRBJ1-1; TRBD1 matches 8 bases. Germline V CDR1 and CDR2: LNHDA, SQIVND (reference sequence). The junction had 8 bases not matched to a gene; V was cut back by 4 bases and J by 1 base. CDR3 length: 16 residues. The CDR3 spells CASSTLDRARNTEAFF. The CDR3 DNA reads as TGTGCCAGTAGTACACTGGACAGGGCGAGGAACACTGAAGCTTTCTTT.

The chain recombines TRBV7-6 with TRBJ2-7, with D perhaps TRBD1 (5 bases). V lost 1 base to trimming and J lost 2 bases, with 12 bases between them. CDR1 SGHVS and CDR2 FNYEAQ come from the germline V gene. The length of the CDR3 is 15 residues. CDR3 sequence: CASSLERGPTYEQYF. The DNA for the CDR3 is TGTGCCAGCAGCTTAGAAAGGGGCCCCACCTACGAGCAGTACTTC.

The chain employs TRBV4-1 and TRBJ2-7; D is possibly TRBD1 (5 bases). CDR1 and CDR2 (germline): MGHRA, YSYEKL. The length of the CDR3 is 15 residues. Trimming removed 0 bases at V and 2 bases at J, with 11 bases between. The CDR3 nucleotides are TGCGCCAGCAGCCAAGATGCCAGGGCCACCTACGAGCAGTACTTC. Its protein product is CASSQDARATYEQYF.